This T cell receptor beta chain appears in the sequencing data of a study of blood T cell repertoires in COVID-19. Participant ages covered about 18 to 95 years across 24 US areas. Participant-given clinical history determined each cohort assignment. Methods used by the authors: Reference gene primer amplification in the assay estimated nucleated cell counts. Profiling relied on immunoSEQ multiplex PCR, and the TCRdb table lists in-frame clones only, not all of them. V and J calls and clone size are given by that table; D and trimming were obtained from the DNA. The data contain 150,000 to 200,000 clones, around 81% of them singletons. The source material was PBMCs or T cells enriched from blood (not recorded which). The origin of this receptor is a man between 35 and 55 years old who had recovered from COVID-19.

The CDR3 reads CASSLGQGGHGYTF. Written as DNA, the CDR3 is TGTGCCAGCAGCTTGGGACAGGGAGGCCATGGCTACACCTTC. The J gene is TRBJ1-2, the V gene TRBV5-4; 7 bases are a match to TRBD1. The CDR3 runs to 14 residues. V was clipped by 0 bases and J by 6 bases; unmatched bases: 5. Germline lookup yields CDR1 SGHNT and CDR2 YYREEE (reference sequence).